This T cell receptor beta chain originates from a study of cytomegalovirus exposure and HLA in healthy donors. These donors were members of the approximately 110-subject validation cohort, a group separate from the approximately 620-subject first cohort. The junction had 5 bases not matched to a gene; V was cut back by 3 bases and J by 0 bases. The germline CDR1 and CDR2 sequences are KGHSH and LQKENI. CDR3 length: 16 amino acids. The data were produced by immunoSEQ multiplex PCR, yet TCRdb's version contains in-frame clones alone and is incomplete. Of approximately 170,000 clones listed, approximately 88% are singletons.

The sequencing input was PBMCs. This receptor was obtained from a young man in good health and CMV-seropositive. The chain combines TRBV18 with TRBJ2-1, with 7 bases aligning to TRBD1. The CDR3 sequence is CASSPIQGSSYNEQFF. Written as DNA, the CDR3 is TGTGCCAGCTCACCTATACAGGGGTCCTCCTACAATGAGCAGTTCTTC.